These T cell receptor beta chains were read from a single sample in a study of cytomegalovirus exposure and HLA in healthy donors. Data came from immunoSEQ multiplex PCR; TCRdb stores just in-frame clones and leaves some out. The table has approximately 20,000 clones, about 97% seen once. Sample: PBMCs. These receptors all stem from a man aged 25 to 40 in good health and CMV-seropositive. CDR3s include the opening cysteine and the closing phenylalanine or tryptophan. Fields, in order: J gene, D gene, V gene, clone size, CDR3 protein, CDR3 DNA. The D gene is left open where the match is weak. Rows give clone size only sometimes, using once, few, many, or a class for an expanded clone.

TRBJ1-1,NA,TRBV11-2,few,CASGTTEAFF,TGTGCCAGCGGCACCACTGAAGCTTTCTTT
TRBJ1-2,TRBD1,TRBV19,NA,CASSIKGALADGYTF,TGTGCCAGTAGTATAAAGGGGGCGTTGGCGGATGGCTACACCTTC
TRBJ2-1,TRBD2,TRBV9,NA,CASPNLSGAPSYNEQFF,TGTGCCAGCCCTAACCTTAGCGGGGCCCCTTCCTACAATGAGCAGTTCTTC
TRBJ2-3,NA,TRBV2,NA,CASSEAGRNGDTQYF,TGTGCCAGCAGTGAAGCAGGCCGCAACGGGGATACGCAGTATTTT
TRBJ1-1,NA,TRBV28,NA,CASSPPTGGRNTEAFF,TGTGCCAGCAGCCCACCAACGGGAGGGCGGAACACTGAAGCTTTCTTT
TRBJ2-7,NA,TRBV28,NA,CASSFLRAGEQYF,TGTGCCAGCAGTTTCTTGAGGGCTGGGGAGCAGTACTTC
TRBJ2-3,TRBD2,TRBV4-2,NA,CASSLRGQLAGGGGTDTQYF,TGTGCCAGCAGCCTCCGAGGACAGTTAGCGGGAGGGGGGGGCACAGATACGCAGTATTTT
TRBJ1-3,NA,TRBV15,once,CATSRLGSSGNTIYF,TGTGCCACCAGCAGACTAGGGAGTTCGGGAAACACCATATATTTT
TRBJ2-3,TRBD2,TRBV13,once,CASSLRSLAGVATQYF,TGTGCCAGCAGCTTGAGGTCCTTAGCGGGAGTCGCTACGCAGTATTTT
TRBJ2-7,NA,TRBV5-1,NA,CASTARNGNGNEQYF,TGCGCCAGCACAGCACGTAACGGGAACGGTAACGAGCAGTACTTC
TRBJ1-2,NA,TRBV5-6,NA,CASSLGQGRLDYGYTF,TGTGCCAGCAGCTTGGGGCAGGGGCGCCTCGACTATGGCTACACCTTC
TRBJ1-1,NA,TRBV6-6,NA,CASSRPGNSNTEAFF,TGTGCCAGCAGCCGGCCAGGGAATTCGAACACTGAAGCTTTCTTT
TRBJ2-7,NA,TRBV7-9,once,CASSLTADEQYF,TGTGCCAGCAGCCTAACAGCGGATGAGCAGTACTTC
TRBJ1-5,NA,TRBV28,NA,CASRFLRDKDQPQHF,TGTGCCAGCAGATTCCTCCGGGACAAGGATCAGCCCCAGCATTTT
TRBJ2-7,NA,TRBV7-6,NA,CASSPGGGGTPYEQYF,TGTGCCAGCAGCCCTGGCGGGGGCGGGACTCCCTACGAGCAGTACTTC
TRBJ2-1,NA,TRBV20-1,NA,CSPEGGNEQFF,TGCAGTCCTGAGGGGGGGAATGAGCAGTTCTTC
TRBJ1-2,NA,TRBV7-9,NA,CASSPSDSPFPYGYTF,TGTGCCAGCAGCCCCTCGGACAGCCCCTTCCCCTATGGCTACACCTTC
TRBJ2-5,TRBD1,TRBV6-6,NA,CASRDRGYNETQYF,TGTGCCAGCAGGGACAGGGGGTACAATGAGACCCAGTACTTC
TRBJ1-1,NA,TRBV5-8,NA,CASSSQGNTEAFF,TGTGCCAGCAGCTCACAGGGGAACACTGAAGCTTTCTTT
TRBJ2-7,TRBD1,TRBV10-1,NA,CASSDSGGFPRVAEQYF,TGCGCCAGCAGTGATTCAGGGGGCTTCCCCCGAGTCGCCGAGCAGTACTTC
TRBJ2-6,NA,TRBV6-1,NA,CASSEVRSSGANVLTF,TGTGCCAGCAGTGAAGTTAGAAGCTCTGGGGCCAACGTCCTGACTTTC
TRBJ2-1,TRBD2,TRBV7-9,NA,CASSVSLAGGGHNEQFF,TGTGCCAGCAGCGTAAGCCTAGCGGGAGGAGGCCACAATGAGCAGTTCTTC
TRBJ1-4,NA,TRBV7-6,NA,CASSHPRDEEKLFF,TGTGCCAGCAGTCACCCGAGGGATGAAGAAAAACTGTTTTTT
TRBJ2-5,NA,TRBV4-3,NA,CASSQDRGSQETQYF,TGCGCCAGCAGCCAAGATAGAGGGAGCCAAGAGACCCAGTACTTC
TRBJ2-2,TRBD2,TRBV7-3,NA,CASSSYASGRAGELFF,TGTGCCAGCAGCTCATACGCTAGCGGGAGGGCCGGGGAGCTGTTTTTT
TRBJ1-3,NA,TRBV28,NA,CASSSQGRNTIYF,TGTGCCAGCAGTTCTCAGGGGAGAAACACCATATATTTT
TRBJ2-1,NA,TRBV4-3,NA,CASSQEGGFYNEQFF,TGCGCCAGCAGCCAAGAAGGGGGTTTTTACAATGAGCAGTTCTTC
TRBJ1-4,NA,TRBV7-3,once,CASSFGREASTNEKLFF,TGTGCCAGCAGCTTCGGCAGGGAGGCATCAACTAATGAAAAACTGTTTTTT
TRBJ1-2,TRBD1,TRBV6-4,NA,CASRGQDHYGYTF,TGTGCCAGCAGAGGACAGGACCACTATGGCTACACCTTC
TRBJ2-5,NA,TRBV19,NA,CASSMSVGGLQETQYF,TGTGCCAGTAGTATGAGTGTCGGGGGTCTTCAAGAGACCCAGTACTTC
TRBJ2-1,TRBD2,TRBV25-1,NA,CASSDHSGIYNEQFF,TGTGCCAGCAGTGACCATAGCGGGATTTACAATGAGCAGTTCTTC
TRBJ1-1,NA,TRBV27,NA,CASGLRELSEAFF,TGTGCCAGCGGACTCCGGGAGTTGAGTGAAGCTTTCTTT
TRBJ1-2,NA,TRBV6-5,NA,CASRTEAAYGYTF,TGTGCCAGCAGAACGGAGGCAGCCTATGGCTACACCTTC
TRBJ1-1,NA,TRBV28,NA,CASTTYYEAFF,TGTGCCAGCACCACATATTATGAAGCTTTCTTT
TRBJ2-5,NA,TRBV28,NA,CASSLTLLETQYF,TGTGCCAGCAGTTTGACTCTGTTGGAGACCCAGTACTTC
TRBJ2-3,NA,TRBV7-3,NA,CASSSGLPRSSNTQYF,TGTGCCAGCAGCTCTGGACTTCCCCGCTCTTCAAATACGCAGTATTTT
TRBJ1-4,NA,TRBV4-3,NA,CASSQDRFKGGREEKLFF,TGCGCCAGCAGCCAAGATCGTTTCAAGGGAGGTCGAGAAGAAAAACTGTTTTTT
TRBJ1-1,TRBD1,TRBV30,NA,CAWSVQGTGRAFF,TGTGCCTGGAGTGTACAAGGGACAGGGAGAGCTTTCTTT
TRBJ1-5,NA,TRBV6-1,NA,CASRERTDSYSNQPQHF,TGTGCCAGCAGAGAAAGGACAGATTCTTATAGCAATCAGCCCCAGCATTTT
TRBJ1-2,NA,TRBV29-1,NA,CSVYKGGSQAGYTF,TGCAGCGTCTATAAGGGCGGGTCCCAGGCCGGCTACACCTTC
TRBJ1-1,NA,TRBV27,NA,CASSSNSGRLTEAFF,TGTGCCAGCAGTTCAAATTCAGGGAGGCTAACTGAAGCTTTCTTT
TRBJ1-2,NA,TRBV14,NA,CASSQVRVPNGYTF,TGTGCCAGCAGCCAAGTCCGGGTCCCTAATGGCTACACCTTC
TRBJ2-7,NA,TRBV19,NA,CASSIAPPDSDEQYF,TGTGCCAGTAGTATAGCCCCGCCTGACTCGGACGAGCAGTACTTC
TRBJ1-1,NA,TRBV5-1,NA,CASRGLTEDTEAFF,TGCGCCAGCAGAGGTTTGACAGAGGACACTGAAGCTTTCTTT
TRBJ2-1,TRBD2,TRBV6-4,NA,CASSLTSGRAPSSYNEQFF,TGTGCCAGCAGCCTAACTAGCGGGAGAGCCCCCAGCTCCTACAATGAGCAGTTCTTC
TRBJ2-1,NA,TRBV4-3,NA,CASSQDRDSSYNEQFF,TGCGCCAGCAGCCAAGATCGGGACTCCTCCTACAATGAGCAGTTCTTC
TRBJ2-1,TRBD1,TRBV9,NA,CASSGGTGDFEQFF,TGTGCCAGCAGCGGGGGGACAGGAGATTTTGAGCAGTTCTTC
TRBJ1-2,NA,TRBV11-2,NA,CASSHTRGSSVVNYGYTF,TGTGCCAGCAGCCATACCCGGGGTAGTTCCGTGGTCAACTATGGCTACACCTTC
TRBJ2-7,TRBD2,TRBV9,NA,CASSVGSGGAYEQYF,TGTGCCAGCAGCGTAGGTAGCGGGGGGGCCTACGAGCAGTACTTC
TRBJ2-2,TRBD2,TRBV30,NA,CAWSGGTSGSTGELFF,TGTGCCTGGAGTGGGGGGACTAGCGGGTCCACCGGGGAGCTGTTTTTT
TRBJ1-2,NA,TRBV19,NA,CASSILSGEFYTF,TGTGCCAGTAGTATTCTATCCGGGGAGTTCTACACCTTC
TRBJ2-7,NA,TRBV6-5,NA,CASSSSRLFSSYEQYF,TGTGCCAGCAGTTCCTCTAGACTGTTTAGCTCCTACGAGCAGTACTTC
TRBJ2-3,TRBD2,TRBV15,NA,CATSRKGLAAPPKDTQYF,TGTGCCACCAGCAGAAAAGGACTAGCGGCCCCTCCAAAAGATACGCAGTATTTT
TRBJ1-4,TRBD1,TRBV28,NA,CASSPSGTGNEKLFF,TGTGCCAGCAGTCCCTCCGGGACAGGTAATGAAAAACTGTTTTTT
TRBJ2-3,TRBD2,TRBV10-1,NA,CASSPPGLAGTDTQYF,TGCGCCAGCAGCCCGCCGGGACTAGCGGGCACAGATACGCAGTATTTT
TRBJ1-1,NA,TRBV7-9,NA,CASSLGCRGTEAFF,TGTGCCAGCAGCTTAGGGTGCCGAGGGACTGAAGCTTTCTTT
TRBJ2-7,TRBD1,TRBV7-2,NA,CASSPGTGVSYEQYF,TGTGCCAGCAGCCCTGGGACAGGGGTTTCCTACGAGCAGTACTTC
TRBJ1-1,NA,TRBV27,NA,CASSWGVYTEAFF,TGTGCCAGTAGTTGGGGGGTATACACTGAAGCTTTCTTT
TRBJ2-4,TRBD1,TRBV4-1,NA,CASSRTGAGSKNIQYF,TGCGCCAGCAGCCGGACAGGGGCTGGATCCAAAAACATTCAGTACTTC
TRBJ1-5,NA,TRBV15,NA,CATSRSIPNQPQHF,TGTGCCACCAGCAGAAGCATCCCCAATCAGCCCCAGCATTTT